Each of the 28 T cell receptor beta chains below was sequenced from the same sample in a study of CD8+ T cells in alopecia areata. cDNA reverse transcribed from extracted RNA served as the sequencing template. Libraries were prepared by immunoSEQ multiplex PCR; TCRdb keeps only in-frame clonotypes and omits some of them. This table has about 97,000 clones, around 38% appearing once. The source material was CD4+ T cells sorted from blood. The receptors stem from a human donor with alopecia areata.

In this sample, this clone turned up a few times. The chain combines TRBV6-6 with TRBJ1-1; 9 bases agree with TRBD1. Germline CDR1 is MNHNY and CDR2 is SVGAGI (reference sequence). Unmatched junction bases numbered 8, after V lost 6 bases and J lost 6 bases. The CDR3 contains 14 residues. This CDR3 reads CASRQQGAGAEAFF. CDR3 nucleotides: TGTGCCAGCAGGCAACAGGGGGCGGGAGCTGAAGCTTTCTTT.

The table lists this clone with a few counts. The rearrangement links TRBV5-1 to TRBJ2-3; D gene ambiguous. Looked up from germline, CDR1 is SGHRS and CDR2 is YFSETQ. Trimming left V 0 bases short and J 2 bases short, with 7 bases between. CDR3 size: 14 residues. This CDR3 is CASSLDHNTDTQYF. The CDR3 DNA reads as TGCGCCAGCAGCTTGGACCACAACACAGATACGCAGTATTTT.

The sample holds a few counts of this clone. The chain joins TRBV10-1 to TRBJ1-2; D gene ambiguous. Germline CDR1 reads WNHNN; CDR2 reads SYGVQD (reference sequence). The ends were cut back, 3 bases at V and 4 bases at J, with 6 bases in the middle. The CDR3 runs 12 residues. As DNA, the CDR3 is TGCGCCAGCAGTGAAACCACCTATGGCTACACCTTC. It is translated as CASSETTYGYTF.

A single count supports this clone. The V gene is TRBV20-1, the J gene TRBJ2-3; D gene uncertain. The CDR3 totals 11 residues. Germline V lookup: CDR1 DFQATT, CDR2 SNEGSKA (reference sequence). The V and J ends lost 3 bases and 6 bases respectively, with 7 bases between them. CDR3 residues: CSASWADTQYF. The CDR3 region has the DNA TGCAGTGCTAGTTGGGCGGATACGCAGTATTTT.

This clone was seen only once. The V call is TRBV30, the J call TRBJ2-2; D is perhaps TRBD1 (6 bases). V gave up 3 bases and J gave up 6 bases, with 11 bases separating them. Germline assignment: CDR1 GTSNPN and CDR2 SVGIG (reference sequence). The CDR3 is made up of 13 amino acids. The CDR3 nucleotides are TGTGCCTGGAGAGGACAGTTCCCCGGGGAGCTGTTTTTT. As protein: CAWRGQFPGELFF.

The chain employs TRBV30 and TRBJ1-5; D is uncertain. The germline V gene encodes CDR1 GTSNPN and CDR2 SVGIG (reference sequence). Deletions cut 3 bases from V and 3 bases from J, with 12 bases between. The CDR3 extends over 14 amino acids. CDR3 sequence (DNA): TGTGCCTGGAGGGGTGGCATAAACAATCAGCCCCAGCATTTT. Amino acids: CAWRGGINNQPQHF.

The chain has TRBV14 and TRBJ2-5, with 7 bases fitting TRBD1. Per germline, CDR1 SGHDN and CDR2 FVKESK. This CDR3 comprises 15 residues. Losses at the gene ends were 6 bases for V and 1 base for J; bases not matched to a gene: 8. CDR3 DNA sequence: TGTGCCAGCAGTCGGACAGGAGTACTCCAAGAGACCCAGTACTTC. As protein: CASSRTGVLQETQYF.

This clone turned up a few times. This sequence joins TRBV4-3 and TRBJ2-5; D gene unclear. There are 15 residues in the CDR3. In germline, CDR1 is LGHNA, CDR2 YSLEER. V dropped 0 bases and J dropped 5 bases, with 13 bases sitting between them. CDR3 DNA sequence: TGCGCCAGCAGCCAAGAATGGGGAAGGTGGGAGACCCAGTACTTC. This encodes CASSQEWGRWETQYF.

CDR3 loop: CASHPGDYGYTF. In DNA form, the CDR3 reads TGTGCCAGCCATCCGGGGGACTATGGCTACACCTTC. V and J are TRBV5-4 and TRBJ1-2; possibly TRBD1 for D (5 bases). Trimming stripped 7 bases from V and 3 bases from J, with 10 bases between. CDR3 length: 12 residues. Germline CDR1 SGHNT, CDR2 YYREEE (reference sequence).

In this sample, this clone turned up a few times. The chain uses TRBV4-3 and TRBJ2-1; 7 bases line up with TRBD1. J gave up 3 bases and V 1 base, and 6 bases lay outside the gene matches. Per germline, CDR1 LGHNA and CDR2 YSLEER. This CDR3 has 16 residues. CDR3 sequence (DNA): TGCGCCAGCAGCCAAGGATACAGGGGTTTCTACAATGAGCAGTTCTTC. This gives the protein CASSQGYRGFYNEQFF.

The gene calls are TRBV4-3 and TRBJ1-2, with D tentatively TRBD1 (5 bases). Trimming left V 0 bases short and J 2 bases short, with 10 bases between. CDR3 length: 15 amino acids. Germline V gene lookup returns CDR1 LGHNA and CDR2 YSLEER. The CDR3 nucleotides are TGCGCCAGCAGCCAAGATCGTGCAGGGAACTATGGCTACACCTTC. This codes for CASSQDRAGNYGYTF.

This clone was seen only a few times. This chain connects TRBV29-1 to TRBJ1-1, with 7 bases aligning to TRBD1. The length of the CDR3 is 16 residues. Germline CDR1 reads SQVTM; CDR2 reads ANQGSEA. Unmatched junction bases numbered 14, after V lost 7 bases and J lost 0 bases. Written as DNA, the CDR3 is TGCAGCGCCCTGGGACAGAGGATATCCTTGAACACTGAAGCTTTCTTT. It translates to CSALGQRISLNTEAFF. Based on the CDR3 plus reference TRBV29-1 and TRBJ1-1, the full variable domain is SAVISQKPSRDICQRGTSLTIQCQVDSQVTMMFWYRQQPGQSLTLIATANQGSEATYESGFVIDKFPISRPNLTFSTLTVSNMSPEDSSIYLCSALGQRISLNTEAFFGQGTRLTVV.

The rearrangement joins TRBV5-1 to TRBJ1-4; D remains unclear. CDR3 length: 16 amino acids. Germline CDR1 reads SGHRS; CDR2 reads YFSETQ. Trimming stripped 4 bases from V and 0 bases from J, with 13 bases between. In DNA form, the CDR3 reads TGCGCCAGCAGCCGTTCGACAACTTCAACTAATGAAAAACTGTTTTTT. It translates to CASSRSTTSTNEKLFF.

This sequence joins TRBV5-1 and TRBJ2-1; no clear D. Germline V gene lookup returns CDR1 SGHRS and CDR2 YFSETQ. Trimming pared 6 bases from V and 6 bases from J, leaving 13 bases between. The CDR3 loop spans 13 amino acids. CDR3 loop: CASKARSGNEQFF. Here the CDR3 DNA reads TGCGCCAGCAAAGCTCGTTCTGGCAATGAGCAGTTCTTC.

The sample holds a few counts of this clone. The rearrangement links TRBV5-4 to TRBJ2-2; 15 positions match TRBD2. From germline, CDR1 is SGHNT and CDR2 YYREEE (reference sequence). The ends lost 3 bases at V and 7 bases at J; junction bases unmatched: 7. The CDR3 contains 17 residues. CDR3 coding DNA: TGTGCCAGCAGCTCGAACCCGGGACTAGCGGGAGGCGGGGAGCTGTTTTTT. Translating it yields CASSSNPGLAGGGELFF.

This clone showed up just a few times. This rearrangement joins TRBV4-1 to TRBJ2-3; 13 nucleotides align to TRBD2. Germline values: CDR1 MGHRA, CDR2 YSYEKL. V lost 3 bases to trimming and J lost 2 bases; unmatched junction nucleotides: 8. This CDR3 spans 18 amino acids. The CDR3 sequence is CASSHAGTSGTNTDTQYF. DNA for the CDR3: TGCGCCAGCAGCCACGCCGGGACTAGCGGGACGAACACAGATACGCAGTATTTT.

The V call is TRBV6-6, the J call TRBJ2-1; possibly TRBD2 for D (5 bases). The V gene lost 8 bases and the J gene lost 2 bases, with 13 bases spanning the gap. This CDR3 is 14 amino acids long. The germline V gene encodes CDR1 MNHNY and CDR2 SVGAGI (reference sequence). CDR3 in amino acids: CASSKSGTYNEQFF. The CDR3 nucleotides are TGTGCCAGCTCGAAATCGGGGACCTACAATGAGCAGTTCTTC.

The table lists this clone with a count of one. This rearrangement joins TRBV30 to TRBJ1-2; D perhaps matches TRBD1 (6 bases). Germline V CDR1 and CDR2: GTSNPN, SVGIG (reference sequence). There are 15 residues in the CDR3. Trimming removed 2 bases at V and 5 bases at J, with 18 bases between. For the CDR3, the DNA is TGTGCCTGGAGTTACAGGGTCCCCAAGGGTTATGGCTACACCTTC. Amino acids: CAWSYRVPKGYGYTF.

V gene TRBV28 combines with J gene TRBJ1-4; perhaps TRBD1 as D (5 bases). CDR3 length equals 12 residues. The V end was cut by 6 bases, the J end by 8 bases, with 10 bases between. Germline-derived CDR1 and CDR2 are MDHEN and SYDVKM. The CDR3 is CASRQGNEKLFF. The CDR3 DNA sequence: TGTGCCAGCAGGCAGGGTAACGAAAAACTGTTTTTT.

This sequence joins TRBV4-2 and TRBJ2-5, with D unresolved. Germline CDR1 reads LGHNA; CDR2 reads YNFKEQ. The CDR3 has 13 amino acids. V was pared by 2 bases and J by 5 bases, with 9 bases between. CDR3 sequence: CASSQIVGETQYF. CDR3 in DNA: TGTGCCAGCAGCCAAATAGTAGGGGAGACCCAGTACTTC.

The rearrangement joins TRBV7-6 to TRBJ2-5, with 7 bases matching TRBD1. J gave up 5 bases and V 5 bases, and 8 bases lay outside the gene matches. The germline V gene has CDR1 SGHVS and CDR2 FNYEAQ. The CDR3 covers 14 residues. The CDR3 reads CASSVEGRGETQYF. CDR3 in DNA: TGTGCCAGCAGCGTTGAGGGCAGGGGGGAGACCCAGTACTTC.

The chain joins TRBV6-5 to TRBJ2-7; 9 positions agree with TRBD2. The CDR3 is made up of 15 amino acids. The V gene's germline CDR1 is MNHEY and CDR2 SVGAGI. V gave up 7 bases and J gave up 7 bases; unmatched junction bases: 14. The CDR3 DNA reads as TGTGCCAGCACTCTCTTTGCACTAGCGGGCGGGGAGCAGTACTTC. As protein: CASTLFALAGGEQYF.

This clone was counted only a few times. The junction and the germline gene differ at one end; a read error may be behind it. The chain combines TRBV7-3 with TRBJ2-5; D remains unclear. The germline V gene has CDR1 SGHTA and CDR2 FQGTGA. The CDR3 contains 13 residues. The CDR3 region is CARSPCDDETQYF. The CDR3 DNA sequence: TGTGCCCGCAGTCCGTGCGATGACGAGACCCAGTACTTC.

The chain couples TRBV30 to TRBJ1-3; no firm D call. The V gene's germline CDR1 is GTSNPN and CDR2 SVGIG (reference sequence). Trimming removed 0 bases at V and 0 bases at J, with 3 bases between. This CDR3 contains 13 residues. The CDR3 nucleotides are TGTGCCTGGAGTGTCAACTCTGGAAACACCATATATTTT. This translates into CAWSVNSGNTIYF.

The V call is TRBV4-1, the J call TRBJ1-2; D perhaps matches TRBD1 (5 bases). From germline, CDR1 is MGHRA and CDR2 YSYEKL. V lost 1 base and J 8 bases, leaving 20 bases between the germline ends. CDR3 size: 16 residues. The CDR3: CASSQGYAGLNEGYTF. The CDR3 region has the DNA TGCGCCAGCAGCCAAGGGTACGCGGGGCTTAACGAGGGCTACACCTTC.

This clone was seen only a few times. The V and J genes are TRBV19 and TRBJ2-1, with D perhaps matching TRBD2 (6 bases). There are 11 residues in the CDR3. Trimming took off 4 bases at V and 12 bases at J, with 10 bases between the two ends. CDR1 is LNHDA, CDR2 SQIVND, per germline (reference sequence). The CDR3 DNA is TGTGCCAGTAGTAGCCGGGACTCGCAGTTCTTC. Translated, it gives CASSSRDSQFF.

The chain employs TRBV30 and TRBJ2-1; 7 bases fit TRBD2. The germline gives CDR1 GTSNPN, CDR2 SVGIG (reference sequence). The CDR3 is made up of 14 amino acids. The junction had 13 bases not matched to a gene; V was cut back by 6 bases and J by 8 bases. The CDR3 loop is CACSEGLAVDEQFF. DNA of the CDR3: TGTGCCTGCTCCGAGGGGCTAGCGGTCGATGAGCAGTTCTTC.

This clone showed up just a few times. V and J are TRBV18 and TRBJ2-1, with 10 positions matching TRBD2. Trimming cost V 1 base and J 7 bases; bases outside gene matches: 4. The CDR3 is made up of 15 amino acids. CDR1 and CDR2 (germline): KGHSH, LQKENI. CDR3 in DNA: TGTGCCAGCTCACCACAGCGGGGGGGCCAGAATGAGCAGTTCTTC. It translates to CASSPQRGGQNEQFF.